The rows below give T cell receptor beta chains drawn from one sample of a study of T-cell reconstitution after alpha-beta-depleted transplantation in children. TCRdb independently ran MiXCR on the PCR reads; one entry per CDR3 protein. The table lists roughly 400,000 distinct CDR3 sequences, roughly 20% of them singletons. The sample here was PBMCs from the stem cell graft donor, taken from the stem cell graft. These receptors all come from a human donor who donated a stem cell graft to a child with acute myeloid leukemia. The CDR3 runs from the conserved cysteine through the conserved F or W. The D gene is left open where the match is weak. The size entry is marked missing in some rows and otherwise reads once, few, many or a size class.

CDR3nt: TGTGCCAGCAGCCCTAGCGTAGGGAGCCGGGCGTTCTTC; CDR3aa: CASSPSVGSRAFF; abundance: few; d_gene: .; v_gene: TRBV13; j_gene: TRBJ2-1
CDR3nt: TGCGCCAGCAGTGAACCTTCCTGGGCCCGGGGTGAGCAGTTCTTC; CDR3aa: CASSEPSWARGEQFF; abundance: once; d_gene: .; v_gene: TRBV10-2; j_gene: TRBJ2-1
CDR3nt: TGTGCCAGCAGCCGCCTTCTCTCCTACGAGCAGTACTTC; CDR3aa: CASSRLLSYEQYF; abundance: few; d_gene: .; v_gene: TRBV12-3/TRBV12-4; j_gene: TRBJ2-7
CDR3nt: TGTGCCAGCAGTGTTACCGGGACTAGCGGGAGCTATAATGGTGAGCAGTTCTTC; CDR3aa: CASSVTGTSGSYNGEQFF; abundance: .; d_gene: TRBD2; v_gene: TRBV25-1; j_gene: TRBJ2-1
CDR3nt: TGCGCCAGCAGCCAAGAGAGGCGGGACTCCTACGAGCAGTACTTC; CDR3aa: CASSQERRDSYEQYF; abundance: few; d_gene: .; v_gene: TRBV4-3; j_gene: TRBJ2-7
CDR3nt: TGCGCCAGCAGCACCGGACAGGGGAGCTCACCCCTCCACTTT; CDR3aa: CASSTGQGSSPLHF; abundance: .; d_gene: TRBD1; v_gene: TRBV5-1; j_gene: TRBJ1-6
CDR3nt: TGTGCCAGCAGCACCGGGACAGGGTTCTACGAGCAGTACTTC; CDR3aa: CASSTGTGFYEQYF; abundance: many; d_gene: TRBD1; v_gene: TRBV6-1; j_gene: TRBJ2-7
CDR3nt: TGTGCCAGCATTCTCCGGGCCACAGATACGCAGTATTTT; CDR3aa: CASILRATDTQYF; abundance: once; d_gene: .; v_gene: TRBV28; j_gene: TRBJ2-3
CDR3nt: TGCAGTGCCCGGGACAGACTTACTTCTGGAAACACCATATATTTT; CDR3aa: CSARDRLTSGNTIYF; abundance: .; d_gene: TRBD1; v_gene: TRBV20-1; j_gene: TRBJ1-3
CDR3nt: TGTGCCAGCAGTTCCCGCCAGTCGACCTACGAGCAGTACTTC; CDR3aa: CASSSRQSTYEQYF; abundance: .; d_gene: .; v_gene: TRBV28; j_gene: TRBJ2-7
CDR3nt: TGTGCCAGTACGGACGGAACAATTTATGGCTACACCTTC; CDR3aa: CASTDGTIYGYTF; abundance: few; d_gene: .; v_gene: TRBV12-3/TRBV12-4; j_gene: TRBJ1-2
CDR3nt: TGTGCCAGCAGCGTAGAACTAGGACAAAGACTGGGCTACACCTTC; CDR3aa: CASSVELGQRLGYTF; abundance: few; d_gene: .; v_gene: TRBV9; j_gene: TRBJ1-2
CDR3nt: TGTGCCAGCAGTTATTCCGCCGGAGGAGCCTACGAGCAGTACTTC; CDR3aa: CASSYSAGGAYEQYF; abundance: many; d_gene: .; v_gene: TRBV6-5; j_gene: TRBJ2-7
CDR3nt: TGCAGTGCACGGGAGGGGGGGAACACCGGGGAGCTGTTTTTT; CDR3aa: CSAREGGNTGELFF; abundance: .; d_gene: TRBD2; v_gene: TRBV20-1; j_gene: TRBJ2-2
CDR3nt: TGCGCCAGCGGGGACACACGGGGCGGGGAGCTGTTTTTT; CDR3aa: CASGDTRGGELFF; abundance: .; d_gene: .; v_gene: TRBV10-1; j_gene: TRBJ2-2
CDR3nt: TGCGCCAGCAGCCATCAAGCGGAGAGAGGCCAGACCCAGTACTTC; CDR3aa: CASSHQAERGQTQYF; abundance: .; d_gene: .; v_gene: TRBV4-3; j_gene: TRBJ2-5
CDR3nt: TGCAGTGCCGAGGGGAGGCCTCAGGGCAATGAGCAGTTCTTC; CDR3aa: CSAEGRPQGNEQFF; abundance: few; d_gene: .; v_gene: TRBV20-1; j_gene: TRBJ2-1
CDR3nt: TGTGCCAGCAGTTTTCAGGGTGGGGCCAACGTCCTGACTTTC; CDR3aa: CASSFQGGANVLTF; abundance: many; d_gene: .; v_gene: TRBV6-5; j_gene: TRBJ2-6
CDR3nt: TGTGCCATCAGTGCTGAACTAGCGGGGTTCTACGAGCAGTACTTC; CDR3aa: CAISAELAGFYEQYF; abundance: .; d_gene: TRBD2; v_gene: TRBV10-3; j_gene: TRBJ2-7
CDR3nt: TGCAGTGCTAGAGCCCCCCTGCGGGTTAGCGGGAGGGCCGATGAGCAGTTCTTC; CDR3aa: CSARAPLRVSGRADEQFF; abundance: few; d_gene: TRBD2; v_gene: TRBV20-1; j_gene: TRBJ2-1
CDR3nt: TGTGCCAGCAGCTTAGGAGCCCGAGGTGAAGCTTTCTTT; CDR3aa: CASSLGARGEAFF; abundance: .; d_gene: .; v_gene: TRBV7-9; j_gene: TRBJ1-1
CDR3nt: TGTGCCAGCAGTCTCCCCGGGACACGGGCAAATGAGCAGTTCTTC; CDR3aa: CASSLPGTRANEQFF; abundance: .; d_gene: .; v_gene: TRBV7-9; j_gene: TRBJ2-1
CDR3nt: TGCGCCAGCAGCGGGGGACAGGGGTATGCAGATACGCAGTATTTT; CDR3aa: CASSGGQGYADTQYF; abundance: .; d_gene: TRBD1; v_gene: TRBV4-1; j_gene: TRBJ2-3
CDR3nt: TGCAGTGCTCCCACCAGGGGTCCCTGGGGGGAGCAGTACTTC; CDR3aa: CSAPTRGPWGEQYF; abundance: .; d_gene: .; v_gene: TRBV20-1; j_gene: TRBJ2-7
CDR3nt: TGTGCCAGCACCGAAACTAGCGGGAGTTATGAGCAGTTCTTC; CDR3aa: CASTETSGSYEQFF; abundance: many; d_gene: TRBD2; v_gene: TRBV12-3/TRBV12-4; j_gene: TRBJ2-1
CDR3nt: TGTGCCACCAGTGATTTTTCCCGGACTAACACAGATACGCAGTATTTT; CDR3aa: CATSDFSRTNTDTQYF; abundance: .; d_gene: .; v_gene: TRBV24-1; j_gene: TRBJ2-3
CDR3nt: TGCGCCAGCAGCTCCCGGGACAGGGGGCTCGTAGTAGAGACCCAGTACTTC; CDR3aa: CASSSRDRGLVVETQYF; abundance: few; d_gene: TRBD1; v_gene: TRBV5-1; j_gene: TRBJ2-5
CDR3nt: TGTGCCAGCAGTTACCCGGGGGGGACTAGCGGCGACAATGAGCAGTTCTTC; CDR3aa: CASSYPGGTSGDNEQFF; abundance: .; d_gene: TRBD2; v_gene: TRBV6-2/TRBV6-3; j_gene: TRBJ2-1
CDR3nt: TGCGCCAGCAGCTTGGCCAGAGCACAATGGTCCTCGGATGAGCAGTTCTTC; CDR3aa: CASSLARAQWSSDEQFF; abundance: few; d_gene: .; v_gene: TRBV5-1; j_gene: TRBJ2-1
CDR3nt: TGCAGTGGGGACACCCATTCCTACGAGCAGTACTTC; CDR3aa: CSGDTHSYEQYF; abundance: many; d_gene: .; v_gene: TRBV20-1; j_gene: TRBJ2-7
CDR3nt: TGCAGTGCTAGCCCCCTACTAGCGGGGCGAGAGGATACGCAGTATTTT; CDR3aa: CSASPLLAGREDTQYF; abundance: few; d_gene: TRBD2; v_gene: TRBV20-1; j_gene: TRBJ2-3
CDR3nt: TGCGCCAGCAGCCAGTGGACAGGGTCGGATACTGAAGCTTTCTTT; CDR3aa: CASSQWTGSDTEAFF; abundance: .; d_gene: TRBD1; v_gene: TRBV4-1; j_gene: TRBJ1-1
CDR3nt: TGTGCCAGCCGCCTCCGGGACAGGGGCGGTAATGAGCAGTTCTTC; CDR3aa: CASRLRDRGGNEQFF; abundance: few; d_gene: TRBD1; v_gene: TRBV27; j_gene: TRBJ2-1
CDR3nt: TGCAGTGCTAGGGGGTCGGTTTGGAGCGGGAGGTCCTACAATGAGCAGTTCTTC; CDR3aa: CSARGSVWSGRSYNEQFF; abundance: few; d_gene: TRBD2; v_gene: TRBV20-1; j_gene: TRBJ2-1
CDR3nt: TGCGCCAGCAGCTTCGACGTGTACCAAGAGACCCAGTACTTC; CDR3aa: CASSFDVYQETQYF; abundance: .; d_gene: .; v_gene: TRBV5-1; j_gene: TRBJ2-5
CDR3nt: TGTGCCAGCCGGGACGCCAATCAGCCCCAGCATTTT; CDR3aa: CASRDANQPQHF; abundance: .; d_gene: .; v_gene: TRBV6-2/TRBV6-3; j_gene: TRBJ1-5
CDR3nt: TGTGCCAGCAGCTCCGCGGCTAGCGGGAGTGAGACCCAGTACTTC; CDR3aa: CASSSAASGSETQYF; abundance: few; d_gene: TRBD2; v_gene: TRBV7-2; j_gene: TRBJ2-5
CDR3nt: TGCAGCGGTGCCGGGAACACAGATACGCAGTATTTT; CDR3aa: CSGAGNTDTQYF; abundance: once; d_gene: .; v_gene: TRBV29-1; j_gene: TRBJ2-3
CDR3nt: TGTGCCAGCAGTTTAGCCCCTGTCAGGGTTCTGAGGGCTGGGGCCAACGTCCTGACTTTC; CDR3aa: CASSLAPVRVLRAGANVLTF; abundance: .; d_gene: .; v_gene: TRBV28; j_gene: TRBJ2-6
CDR3nt: TGCGCCAGCAGCTTGGTCGCTAGCGGGAGTCAGGAGCAGTTCTTC; CDR3aa: CASSLVASGSQEQFF; abundance: .; d_gene: TRBD2; v_gene: TRBV5-1; j_gene: TRBJ2-1
CDR3nt: TGTGCCAGCAGGATCCGGGACTCAAACTACAATGAGCAGTTCTTC; CDR3aa: CASRIRDSNYNEQFF; abundance: many; d_gene: .; v_gene: TRBV12-3/TRBV12-4; j_gene: TRBJ2-1
CDR3nt: TGTGCCACCAGTGATTTGGGTTCCGGGACCCACAAAGAGACCCAGTACTTC; CDR3aa: CATSDLGSGTHKETQYF; abundance: few; d_gene: .; v_gene: TRBV24-1; j_gene: TRBJ2-5
CDR3nt: TGTGCCAGCAGCTTTGACGGGAGTCCCCATGGCTACACCTTC; CDR3aa: CASSFDGSPHGYTF; abundance: .; d_gene: .; v_gene: TRBV7-8; j_gene: TRBJ1-2
CDR3nt: TGCGCCAGCAGCCAAGAAAGCGGGAGCTCCTACAATGAGCAGTTCTTC; CDR3aa: CASSQESGSSYNEQFF; abundance: many; d_gene: TRBD2; v_gene: TRBV4-1; j_gene: TRBJ2-1
CDR3nt: TGTGCCAGCAGCCGAAACAATGAGCAGTTCTTC; CDR3aa: CASSRNNEQFF; abundance: many; d_gene: .; v_gene: TRBV12-3/TRBV12-4; j_gene: TRBJ2-1
CDR3nt: TGTGCCAGCAGCTTTTCCAGGAGGGCCAAATTTTCCTACAATGAGCAGTTCTTC; CDR3aa: CASSFSRRAKFSYNEQFF; abundance: .; d_gene: .; v_gene: TRBV11-2; j_gene: TRBJ2-1